The 6 T cell receptor beta chains presented below share a single source sample, sequenced in a study of identical twins. TCRdb fed the 5' RACE reads into MiXCR, producing one record per CDR3 protein. Among 1.5 million to 2 million distinct CDR3 sequences listed, about 32% were seen once. Specimen: cord blood. The source of these receptors is a newborn girl in good health.

This sequence joins TRBV6-2 or TRBV6-3 and TRBJ2-1; tentatively, D is TRBD2 (5 bases). Germline lookup yields CDR1 MNHEY and CDR2 SVGEGT. This CDR3 comprises 14 residues. The germline V and J ends were trimmed by 8 bases and 2 bases, with 13 bases remaining between them. CDR3 protein: CASGGPNAYNEQFF. In nucleotides, the CDR3 is TGTGCCAGCGGCGGGCCTAACGCCTACAATGAGCAGTTCTTC.

Of note for this clonotype: The junction and the germline gene differ at one end; a read error may be behind it. V and J are TRBV7-2 and TRBJ2-5; D is possibly TRBD2 (5 bases). From germline, CDR1 is SGHTA and CDR2 FQGNSA. The CDR3 is 13 residues long. CDR3 sequence: CASGLADGVGQYF. In nucleotides, the CDR3 is TGTGCCAGCGGCTTAGCTGACGGGGTAGGACAGTACTTC.

This clonotype occurred a few times. This chain joins TRBV4-2 and TRBJ2-4, with D maybe TRBD2 (6 bases). The DNA end is more similar to TRBJ2-7, so the J call may be wrong. The CDR3 covers 14 residues. Germline CDR1 is LGHNA and CDR2 is YNFKEQ. This CDR3 is CASSRRDSVYEQYF. CDR3 DNA: TGTGCCAGCAGCCGTCGGGACTCCGTATACGAGCAGTACTTC.

The genes are TRBV24-1 and TRBJ2-4; D gene ambiguous. CDR1 is KGHDR, CDR2 SFDVKD, per germline. V lost 4 bases and J 15 bases, leaving 21 bases between the germline ends. The CDR3 consists of 14 residues. DNA of the CDR3: TGTGCCACCAGTGAACCTGGACCTGCGGAGACCCGGTACTTC. It encodes CATSEPGPAETRYF.

The rearrangement links TRBV5-1 to TRBJ2-1; the match to TRBD2 covers 12 bases. After removal of 5 bases from V and 0 bases from J, the junction contained 9 bases not matched to a gene. The V gene's germline CDR1 is SGHRS and CDR2 YFSETQ. The CDR3 runs 18 residues. CDR3 residues: CASRGSSGRGGSYNEQFF. CDR3 nucleotides: TGCGCCAGCAGGGGTTCTAGCGGGAGGGGTGGCTCCTACAATGAGCAGTTCTTC.

The chain combines TRBV12-5 with TRBJ2-2; D gene ambiguous. CDR1 is LGHNT, CDR2 FRNRAP, per germline. The CDR3 is made up of 12 amino acids. The V end lost 3 bases, the J end lost 6 bases, and 5 bases lay between the germline ends. CDR3 sequence: CASGFLPGELFF. As DNA, the CDR3 is TGTGCTAGTGGTTTCCTCCCCGGGGAGCTGTTTTTT.